The T cell receptor (beta chain) described here comes from a study of cytotoxic CD8 clonotypes in ibrutinib-treated CLL. For the study at large: Samples showed on average approximately 270,000 productive templates and around 94,000 productive rearrangements. General study findings and limits: Age-matched healthy donor levels were exceeded by baseline clonality, which tracked circulating CD8+ T-cell counts.

On this clone: Antigen unknown.

Only in-frame clones appear in the TCRdb table, and some are missing; sequencing was by immunoSEQ multiplex PCR. Among about 300,000 clones, around 77% were seen once, and the ten largest hold roughly 5%. Germline loops: CDR1 SEHNR, CDR2 FQNEAQ (reference sequence). Trimming took 5 bases from V and 4 from J, leaving 11 bases between them. CDR3 size: 13 residues. The sequence came from a human donor with chronic lymphocytic leukemia. The chain links TRBV7-9 to TRBJ2-5, with D maybe TRBD1 (5 bases). Sequences were derived from PBMCs, sampled at disease progression, from a patient treated with ibrutinib. The CDR3 spells CASSLRVGETQYF. In DNA form, the CDR3 reads TGTGCCAGCAGCCTCAGGGTGGGAGAGACCCAGTACTTC.